Listed below are T cell receptor beta chains from one sample, sequenced in a study of blood T cell repertoires in COVID-19. Profiling relied on immunoSEQ multiplex PCR, and the TCRdb table lists in-frame clones only, not all of them. This table has about 160,000 clones, 75% to 85% appearing once. The sample comprised peripheral blood. The receptors here all came from a human donor in a cohort sampled during active COVID-19. Each CDR3 is given with its conserved first and last residue. Each record gives: D gene, V gene, clone size, CDR3 length, J gene, CDR3 protein, CDR3 DNA. D genes are given only for firm matches. Some rows mark clone size as missing; the rest say once, few, many or name a class of expanded clone.

d_gene: .; v_gene: TRBV7-2; abundance: .; len: 12; j_gene: TRBJ2-7; CDR3aa: CASSLPDYEQYF; CDR3nt: TGTGCCAGCAGCCTTCCAGACTACGAGCAGTACTTC
d_gene: .; v_gene: TRBV14; abundance: few; len: 13; j_gene: TRBJ1-2; CDR3aa: CASSQGRNYGYTF; CDR3nt: TGTGCCAGCAGCCAGGGCAGAAACTATGGCTACACCTTC
d_gene: TRBD1; v_gene: TRBV19; abundance: .; len: 14; j_gene: TRBJ2-7; CDR3aa: CASRDRTGRDEQYF; CDR3nt: TGTGCCAGTAGAGATAGGACAGGTCGGGACGAGCAGTACTTC
d_gene: TRBD1; v_gene: TRBV27; abundance: .; len: 18; j_gene: TRBJ2-1; CDR3aa: CASTLGTGAGAPYNEQFF; CDR3nt: TGTGCCAGCACCCTGGGGACAGGGGCCGGTGCGCCCTACAATGAGCAGTTCTTC
d_gene: .; v_gene: TRBV20-1; abundance: .; len: 11; j_gene: TRBJ2-5; CDR3aa: CSALVPPYQYF; CDR3nt: TGCAGTGCTTTAGTCCCCCCATACCAGTACTTC
d_gene: .; v_gene: TRBV28; abundance: once; len: 15; j_gene: TRBJ2-3; CDR3aa: CASSQGDIPTDTQYF; CDR3nt: TGTGCCAGCAGCCAAGGGGACATTCCCACAGATACGCAGTATTTT
d_gene: .; v_gene: TRBV19; abundance: .; len: 17; j_gene: TRBJ2-1; CDR3aa: CASSPPITVSSYNEQFF; CDR3nt: TGTGCCAGTAGTCCTCCGATTACGGTGAGCTCCTACAATGAGCAGTTCTTC
d_gene: .; v_gene: TRBV6-1; abundance: few; len: 15; j_gene: TRBJ2-7; CDR3aa: CASSDIGTPPYEQYF; CDR3nt: TGTGCCAGCAGTGATATTGGGACACCCCCCTACGAGCAGTACTTC
d_gene: TRBD1; v_gene: TRBV30; abundance: .; len: 14; j_gene: TRBJ2-2; CDR3aa: CAWSPQGATGELFF; CDR3nt: TGTGCCTGGAGCCCGCAGGGGGCGACCGGGGAGCTGTTTTTT
d_gene: .; v_gene: TRBV3-1/TRBV3-2; abundance: .; len: 13; j_gene: TRBJ2-7; CDR3aa: CASSQSREVEQYF; CDR3nt: TGTGCCAGCAGCCAATCCAGGGAAGTTGAGCAGTACTTC
d_gene: TRBD2; v_gene: TRBV6-1; abundance: .; len: 18; j_gene: TRBJ2-3; CDR3aa: CASSGAGGPFKVLDTQYF; CDR3nt: TGTGCCAGCAGTGGAGCGGGGGGGCCATTCAAGGTTTTAGATACGCAGTATTTT
d_gene: .; v_gene: TRBV21-1; abundance: .; len: 15; j_gene: TRBJ2-5; CDR3aa: CASSKPGLAYETQYF; CDR3nt: TGTGCCAGCAGCAAACCCGGACTAGCGTATGAGACCCAGTACTTC
d_gene: TRBD2; v_gene: TRBV4-3; abundance: few; len: 15; j_gene: TRBJ2-3; CDR3aa: CASSTGTSGTDTQYF; CDR3nt: TGCGCCAGCAGCACCGGGACTAGCGGCACAGATACGCAGTATTTT
d_gene: .; v_gene: TRBV18; abundance: .; len: 12; j_gene: TRBJ2-2; CDR3aa: CASSPAVGELFF; CDR3nt: TGTGCCAGCTCACCAGCGGTCGGGGAGCTGTTTTTT
d_gene: .; v_gene: TRBV2; abundance: few; len: 15; j_gene: TRBJ1-5; CDR3aa: CASSVGGHSNQPQHF; CDR3nt: TGTGCCAGCAGTGTCGGCGGCCATAGCAATCAGCCCCAGCATTTT
d_gene: .; v_gene: TRBV29-1; abundance: .; len: 12; j_gene: TRBJ1-1; CDR3aa: CSVGRGHTEAFF; CDR3nt: TGCAGCGTTGGCAGGGGACACACTGAAGCTTTCTTT
d_gene: .; v_gene: TRBV12-5; abundance: .; len: 15; j_gene: TRBJ2-2; CDR3aa: CASGWDTANTGELFF; CDR3nt: TGTGCTAGTGGTTGGGACACCGCGAACACCGGGGAGCTGTTTTTT
d_gene: .; v_gene: TRBV6-5; abundance: .; len: 15; j_gene: TRBJ1-6; CDR3aa: CASCPGFTYNSPLHF; CDR3nt: TGTGCCAGCTGCCCAGGGTTCACCTATAATTCACCCCTCCACTTT
d_gene: .; v_gene: TRBV15; abundance: .; len: 14; j_gene: TRBJ1-5; CDR3aa: CATSNRPVPQPQHF; CDR3nt: TGTGCCACCAGCAATCGTCCGGTCCCTCAGCCCCAGCATTTT
d_gene: .; v_gene: TRBV11-2; abundance: .; len: 13; j_gene: TRBJ2-1; CDR3aa: CASSLGGTNEQFF; CDR3nt: TGTGCCAGCAGCTTAGGCGGGACTAATGAGCAGTTCTTC
d_gene: .; v_gene: TRBV28; abundance: .; len: 15; j_gene: TRBJ2-5; CDR3aa: CASSFLRGLQETQYF; CDR3nt: TGTGCCAGCAGTTTTCTACGGGGACTTCAAGAGACCCAGTACTTC
d_gene: .; v_gene: TRBV4-3; abundance: .; len: 17; j_gene: TRBJ1-2; CDR3aa: CASSHWGRSPNNYGYTF; CDR3nt: TGCGCCAGCAGCCACTGGGGCCGGTCCCCGAATAACTATGGCTACACCTTC
d_gene: TRBD1; v_gene: TRBV24-1; abundance: .; len: 17; j_gene: TRBJ1-6; CDR3aa: CATSRLRGQILNSPLHF; CDR3nt: TGTGCCACCAGCCGATTAAGGGGACAGATTTTGAATTCACCCCTCCACTTT